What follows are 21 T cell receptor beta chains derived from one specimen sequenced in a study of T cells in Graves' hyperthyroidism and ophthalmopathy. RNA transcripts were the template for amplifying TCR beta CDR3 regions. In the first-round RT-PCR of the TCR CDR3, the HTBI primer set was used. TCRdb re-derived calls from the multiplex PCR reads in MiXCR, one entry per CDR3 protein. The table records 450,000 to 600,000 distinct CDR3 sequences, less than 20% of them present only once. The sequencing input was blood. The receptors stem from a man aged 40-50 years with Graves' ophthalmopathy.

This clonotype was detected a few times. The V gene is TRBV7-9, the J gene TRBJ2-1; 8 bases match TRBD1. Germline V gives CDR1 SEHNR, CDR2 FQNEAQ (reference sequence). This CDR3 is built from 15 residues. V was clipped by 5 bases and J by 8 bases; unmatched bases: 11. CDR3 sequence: CASSPPQDRDDEQFF. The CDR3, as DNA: TGTGCCAGCAGCCCGCCTCAGGACAGGGACGATGAGCAGTTCTTC.

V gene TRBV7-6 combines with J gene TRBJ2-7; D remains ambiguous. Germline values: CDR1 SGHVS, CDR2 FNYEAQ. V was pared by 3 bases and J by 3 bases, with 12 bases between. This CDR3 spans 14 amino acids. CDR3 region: CASSFQTDGYEQYF. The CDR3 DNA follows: TGTGCCAGCAGCTTTCAGACGGACGGCTACGAGCAGTACTTC.

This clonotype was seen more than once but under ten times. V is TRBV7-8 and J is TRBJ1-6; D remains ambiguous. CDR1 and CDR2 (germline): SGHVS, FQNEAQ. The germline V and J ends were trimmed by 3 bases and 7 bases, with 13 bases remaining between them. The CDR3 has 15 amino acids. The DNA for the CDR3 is TGTGCCAGCAGCTTCTACGGCTTAAACAATTCACCCCTCCACTTT. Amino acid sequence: CASSFYGLNNSPLHF.

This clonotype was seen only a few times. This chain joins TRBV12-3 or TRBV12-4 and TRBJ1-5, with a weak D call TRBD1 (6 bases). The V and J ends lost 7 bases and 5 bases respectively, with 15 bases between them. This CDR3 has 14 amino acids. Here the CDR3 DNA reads TGTGCCAGCAATTCCCAGGGGCACGATCAGCCCCAGCATTTT. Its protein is CASNSQGHDQPQHF.

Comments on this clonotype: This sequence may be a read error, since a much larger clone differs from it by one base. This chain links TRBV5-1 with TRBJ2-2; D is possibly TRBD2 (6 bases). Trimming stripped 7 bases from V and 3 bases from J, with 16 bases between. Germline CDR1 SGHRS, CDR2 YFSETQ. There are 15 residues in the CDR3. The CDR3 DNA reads TGCGCCAGCGGGAGGATGGACGCGGACACCGGGGAGCTGTTTTTT. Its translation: CASGRMDADTGELFF.

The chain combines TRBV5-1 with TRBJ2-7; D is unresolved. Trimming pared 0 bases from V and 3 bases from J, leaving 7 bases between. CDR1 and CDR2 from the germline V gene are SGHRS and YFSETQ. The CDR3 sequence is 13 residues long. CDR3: CASSLGRLYEQYF. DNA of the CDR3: TGCGCCAGCAGCTTGGGACGGCTCTACGAGCAGTACTTC.

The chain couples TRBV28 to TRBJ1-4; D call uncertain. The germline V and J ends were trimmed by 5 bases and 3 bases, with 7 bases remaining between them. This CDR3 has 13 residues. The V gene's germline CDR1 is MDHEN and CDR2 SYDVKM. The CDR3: CASSPYANEKLFF. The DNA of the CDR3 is TGTGCCAGCAGTCCTTACGCTAATGAAAAACTGTTTTTT.

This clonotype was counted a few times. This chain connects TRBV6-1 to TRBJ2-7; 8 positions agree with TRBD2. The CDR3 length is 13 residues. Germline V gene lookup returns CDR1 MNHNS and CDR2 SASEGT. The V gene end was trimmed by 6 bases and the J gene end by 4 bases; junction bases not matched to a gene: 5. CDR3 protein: CASRTGGRYEQYF. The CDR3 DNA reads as TGTGCCAGCAGGACGGGGGGGCGGTACGAGCAGTACTTC.

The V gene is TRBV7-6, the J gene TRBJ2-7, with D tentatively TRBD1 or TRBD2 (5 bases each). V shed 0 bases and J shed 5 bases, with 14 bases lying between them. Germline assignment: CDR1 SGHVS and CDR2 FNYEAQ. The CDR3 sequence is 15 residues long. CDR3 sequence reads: CASSLAPGPGDEQYF. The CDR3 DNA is TGTGCCAGCAGCTTAGCGCCGGGGCCCGGGGACGAGCAGTACTTC.

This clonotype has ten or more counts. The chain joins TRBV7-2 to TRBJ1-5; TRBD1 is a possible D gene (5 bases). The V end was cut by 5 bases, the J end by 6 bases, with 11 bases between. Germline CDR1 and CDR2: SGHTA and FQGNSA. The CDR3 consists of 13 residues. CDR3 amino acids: CASSLRDGQPQHF. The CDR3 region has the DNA TGTGCCAGCAGCCTCCGGGACGGTCAGCCCCAGCATTTT.

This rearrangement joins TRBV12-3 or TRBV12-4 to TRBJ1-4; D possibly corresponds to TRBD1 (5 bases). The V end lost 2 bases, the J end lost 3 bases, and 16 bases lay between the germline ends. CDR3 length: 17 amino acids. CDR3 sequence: CASSLWQGMVANEKLFF. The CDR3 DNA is TGTGCCAGCAGTTTATGGCAGGGAATGGTGGCTAATGAAAAACTGTTTTTT.

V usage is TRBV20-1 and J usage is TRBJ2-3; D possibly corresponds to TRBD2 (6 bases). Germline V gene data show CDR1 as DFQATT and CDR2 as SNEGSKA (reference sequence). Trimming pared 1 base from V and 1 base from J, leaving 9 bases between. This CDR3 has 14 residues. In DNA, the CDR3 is TGCAGTGCTAGAGTTGGGACTGGCACAGATACGCAGTATTTT. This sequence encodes CSARVGTGTDTQYF.

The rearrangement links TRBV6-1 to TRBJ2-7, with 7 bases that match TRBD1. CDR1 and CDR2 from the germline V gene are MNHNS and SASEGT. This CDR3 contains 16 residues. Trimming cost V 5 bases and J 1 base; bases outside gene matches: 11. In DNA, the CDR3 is TGTGCCAGCAGTCCCCTTCTGGGACAGAGTTCCTACGAGCAGTACTTC. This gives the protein CASSPLLGQSSYEQYF.

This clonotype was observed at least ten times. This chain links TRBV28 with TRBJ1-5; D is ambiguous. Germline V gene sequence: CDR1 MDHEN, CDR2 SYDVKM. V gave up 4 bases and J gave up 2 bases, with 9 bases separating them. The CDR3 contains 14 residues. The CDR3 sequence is CASSYERGNQPQHF. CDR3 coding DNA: TGTGCCAGCAGTTACGAACGTGGCAATCAGCCCCAGCATTTT.

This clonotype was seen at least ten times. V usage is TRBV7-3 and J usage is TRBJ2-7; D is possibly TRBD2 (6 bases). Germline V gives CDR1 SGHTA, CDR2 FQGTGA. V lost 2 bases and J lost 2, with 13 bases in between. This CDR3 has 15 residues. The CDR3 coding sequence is TGTGCCAGCAGCTTAGGAGGCGGGAACGCCTACGAGCAGTACTTC. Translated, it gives CASSLGGGNAYEQYF.

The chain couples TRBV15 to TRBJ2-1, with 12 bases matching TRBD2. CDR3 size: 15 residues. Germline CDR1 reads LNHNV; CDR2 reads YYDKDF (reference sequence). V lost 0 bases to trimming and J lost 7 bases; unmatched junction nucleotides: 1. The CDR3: CATSRETSGRNEQFF. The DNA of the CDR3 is TGTGCCACCAGCAGAGAAACTAGCGGGAGGAATGAGCAGTTCTTC. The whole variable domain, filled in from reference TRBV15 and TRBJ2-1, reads DAMVIQNPRYQVTQFGKPVTLSCSQTLNHNVMYWYQQKSSQAPKLLFHYYDKDFNNEADTPDNFQSRRPNTSFCFLDIRSPGLGDTAMYLCATSRETSGRNEQFFGPGTRLTVL.

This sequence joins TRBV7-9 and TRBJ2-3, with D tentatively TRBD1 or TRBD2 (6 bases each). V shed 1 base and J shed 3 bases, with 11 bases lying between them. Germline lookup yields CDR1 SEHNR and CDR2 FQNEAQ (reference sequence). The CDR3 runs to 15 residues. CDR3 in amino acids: CASSLGGAWTDTQYF. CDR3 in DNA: TGTGCCAGCAGCTTAGGGGGGGCCTGGACAGATACGCAGTATTTT. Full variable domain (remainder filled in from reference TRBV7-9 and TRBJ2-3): DTGVSQNPRHKITKRGQNVTFRCDPISEHNRLYWYRQTLGQGPEFLTYFQNEAQLEKSRLLSDRFSAERPKGSFSTLEIQRTEQGDSAMYLCASSLGGAWTDTQYFGPGTRLTVL.

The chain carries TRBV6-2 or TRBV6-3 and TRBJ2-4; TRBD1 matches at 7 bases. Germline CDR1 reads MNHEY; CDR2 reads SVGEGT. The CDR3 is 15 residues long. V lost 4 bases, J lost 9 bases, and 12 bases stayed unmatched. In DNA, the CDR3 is TGTGCCAGCAGTTTATCCCGACAGGGTGTCGGCATTCAGTACTTC. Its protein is CASSLSRQGVGIQYF.

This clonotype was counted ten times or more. The CDR3 sequence: CASSGLTSGNHEQYF. Written as DNA, the CDR3 is TGTGCCAGCAGTGGTCTGACTAGCGGGAATCACGAGCAGTACTTC. The chain carries TRBV6-1 and TRBJ2-7, with 11 bases fitting TRBD2. The CDR3 covers 15 residues. V lost 4 bases and J lost 5; bases outside the gene matches: 7. Per the germline V gene, CDR1 is MNHNS and CDR2 is SASEGT.

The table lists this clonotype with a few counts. The CDR3 coding sequence is TGTGCCAGCAGCTTAAGTGGAGGGAACTCTGGGGCCAACGTCCTGACTTTC. Encoded protein: CASSLSGGNSGANVLTF. The chain joins TRBV7-6 to TRBJ2-6; maybe TRBD2 (6 bases). The germline V gene has CDR1 SGHVS and CDR2 FNYEAQ. The CDR3 contains 17 residues. V lost 2 bases and J 0 bases, leaving 11 bases between the germline ends.

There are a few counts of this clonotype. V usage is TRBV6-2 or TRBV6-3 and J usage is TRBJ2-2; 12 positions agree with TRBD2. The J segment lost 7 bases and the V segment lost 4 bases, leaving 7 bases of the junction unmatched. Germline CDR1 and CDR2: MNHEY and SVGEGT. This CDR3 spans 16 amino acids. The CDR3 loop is CASSLRLAGVIGELFF. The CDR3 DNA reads TGTGCCAGCAGTTTGAGACTAGCGGGAGTAATCGGGGAGCTGTTTTTT.